This T cell receptor beta chain was observed in a study of T cell repertoires in cytomegalovirus infection. Overall study context: Well-studied HLA-B-restricted epitopes and recently identified HLA-C-restricted epitopes of CMV were both used in the study. Indicated by public TCR beta signatures were CMV infection and matching HLA type. Study results and caveats: HLA-C-restricted TCR beta clonotypes specific for CMV led the ex vivo response.

On this clonotype: Its matching antigen is unknown.

TCRdb reanalysed the reads using MiXCR and keeps one entry per CDR3 protein. The sample lists about 570,000 distinct CDR3 sequences, roughly 43% seen once, with 48% in the top ten. The CDR3 covers 16 residues. Trimming took off 4 bases at V and 4 bases at J, with 19 bases between the two ends. Germline assignment: CDR1 SGHAT and CDR2 FQNNGV. The rearrangement uses TRBV11-2 and TRBJ1-1; TRBD1 might be the D (6 bases). The receptor was isolated from a human donor in good health (CMV status not recorded). Some clones in this sample may be carry-over from other donors' samples. The sequenced sample was cultured PBMCs, obtained from culture after CMV antigen stimulation. The CDR3 spells CASSSLGVRGVTEAFF. CDR3 DNA sequence: TGTGCCAGCAGCTCCCTGGGCGTCAGGGGTGTCACTGAAGCTTTCTTT. Together with reference TRBV11-2 and TRBJ1-1, the CDR3 gives the full variable domain: EAGVAQSPRYKIIEKRQSVAFWCNPISGHATLYWYQQILGQGPKLLIQFQNNGVVDDSQLPKDRFSAERLKGVDSTLKIQPAKLEDSAVYLCASSSLGVRGVTEAFFGQGTRLTVV.